This entry is about one TCR beta chain. Antigen: not known. The record originates from a study of CD8 T cells in ankylosing spondylitis. Libraries for TCR beta were made by quantitative 5'-RACE with molecular barcodes. TCRdb redid the calling of the 5' RACE reads with MiXCR, one entry per CDR3 protein. The table has 300,000 to 400,000 distinct CDR3 sequences, approximately 20% seen once; the top ten hold 15% to 20%. General observations from the study: Disease-associated clones were CD8+ and fairly uncommon in peripheral blood. Earlier literature documents some of the motif variants in reactive arthritis synovial fluid and blood. Seemingly characteristic of ankylosing spondylitis blood was a TCR beta motif consisting of about 8 highly homologous variants. Matched synovial fluid from ankylosing spondylitis patients was reported to be enriched for disease-linked clones.

Germline CDR1 reads SNHLY; CDR2 reads FYNNEI. CDR3 length: 12 amino acids. Losses at the gene ends were 6 bases for V and 10 bases for J; bases not matched to a gene: 6. Sequencing input: blood, either unsorted or a sorted T cell fraction (not recorded which). V is TRBV2 and J is TRBJ2-5; TRBD1 aligns across 9 bases. The receptor's source is a male donor with ankylosing spondylitis. CDR3 loop: CASRGTGNVQYF. CDR3 DNA sequence: TGTGCCAGCAGGGGGACAGGGAATGTCCAGTACTTC.